This T cell receptor beta chain stems from a study of beta chain features in type 1 diabetes. Findings and caveats of the study: For Type 1 diabetes patients, all four CD4+ subsets carried TCRB CDR3s that were moderately but significantly shorter.

Sequenced material consisted of expressed TCRB transcripts (all of the isolated RNA was reverse transcribed). Produced via immunoSEQ multiplex PCR; TCRdb's table is partial and in-frame only. Among about 260,000 clones, around 25% were seen once, and the ten largest hold roughly 0.011%. The V and J ends lost 8 bases and 4 bases respectively, with 18 bases between them. Looked up from germline, CDR1 is GTSNPN and CDR2 is SVGIG (reference sequence). There are 14 residues in the CDR3. This clone was found once. Its target is not known. The sequence was obtained from a woman aged 25 to 39 with type 1 diabetes. Sequences were obtained from naive CD4+ T cells from blood. The rearrangement links TRBV30 to TRBJ2-1; no clear D gene. In DNA form, the CDR3 reads TGTGCCCTAACCCCCGTCGAGGTGTACAATGAGCAGTTCTTC. This codes for CALTPVEVYNEQFF.